This T cell receptor beta chain was identified in a study of OX40 agonist ivuxolimab in advanced cancers. Study context: Having had anti-PD-1, anti-PD-L1 or anti-CTLA-4 therapy before was allowed, and roughly 39% had some. Overall study findings and caveats: Compared with CD4+, CD8+ T cells on average had more expanded clones.

Notes on this clone: Antigen specificity is unknown.

Profiling relied on immunoSEQ multiplex PCR, and the TCRdb table lists in-frame clones only, not all of them. The table shows 60,000 to 75,000 clones, with more than 75% occurring only once. The input for sequencing was CD4+ or CD8+ T cells sorted from blood, taken in a trial of the OX40 agonist ivuxolimab. The sequence derives from an adult with an advanced solid tumor such as melanoma, head and neck, liver or kidney cancer.

CDR3 amino acids: CASSSPTGQNYGYTF. The CDR3 DNA sequence: TGTGCCAGTAGTAGCCCGACGGGACAGAACTATGGCTACACCTTC. The J gene is TRBJ1-2, the V gene TRBV19, with 7 nucleotides matching TRBD1. Per the germline V gene, CDR1 is LNHDA and CDR2 is SQIVND (reference sequence). The V gene end was trimmed by 4 bases and the J gene end by 2 bases; junction bases not matched to a gene: 7. The CDR3 is made up of 15 amino acids.